This TCR beta chain is from a study of response to subunit inactivated influenza vaccine. Study outcomes and limitations: Authors suggested each seasonal influenza vaccination recruits few new T cells.

Of note for this clonotype: Its antigen remains unidentified.

TCRdb analysed the RT-PCR reads with MiXCR anew, one entry per CDR3 protein. The sample has more than 700,000 distinct CDR3 sequences, over 20% seen once; the top ten hold roughly 10%. The starting material was PBMCs from blood, obtained 5 to 6 days after vaccination. The source is a man aged 50-60 years who received an inactivated influenza vaccine.

As DNA, the CDR3 is TGTGCCAGCAGCCCCTCGGGCCAAACCTACAATGAGCAGTTCTTC. This encodes CASSPSGQTYNEQFF. The gene calls are TRBV21-1 and TRBJ2-1; the listed D gene, TRBD2, was not tested against the DNA. TRBV21-1 is a pseudogene segment. The CDR3 runs 15 residues.